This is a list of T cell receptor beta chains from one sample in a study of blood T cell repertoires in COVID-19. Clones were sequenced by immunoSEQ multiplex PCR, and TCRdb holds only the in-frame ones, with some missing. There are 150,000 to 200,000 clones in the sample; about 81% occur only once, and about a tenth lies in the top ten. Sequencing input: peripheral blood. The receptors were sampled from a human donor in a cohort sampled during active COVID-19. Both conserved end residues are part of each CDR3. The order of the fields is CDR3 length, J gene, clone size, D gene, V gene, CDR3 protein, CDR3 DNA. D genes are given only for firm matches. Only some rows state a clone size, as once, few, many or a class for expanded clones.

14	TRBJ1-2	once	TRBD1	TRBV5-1	CASSLRTGEDGYTF	TGCGCCAGCAGCCTAAGGACAGGGGAGGATGGCTACACCTTC
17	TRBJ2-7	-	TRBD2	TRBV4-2	CASSQDLSGGTSYEQYF	TGTGCCAGCAGCCAAGATCTTAGCGGGGGGACTAGCTACGAGCAGTACTTC
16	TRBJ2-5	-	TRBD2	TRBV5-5	CASSLKWLAEGETQYF	TGTGCCAGCAGCTTAAAGTGGCTAGCGGAGGGAGAGACCCAGTACTTC
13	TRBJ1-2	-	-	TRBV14	CASSQDLKGVGTF	TGTGCCAGCAGCCAAGATCTGAAGGGAGTGGGCACCTTC
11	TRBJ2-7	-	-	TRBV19	CASRGSGEQYF	TGTGCCAGTCGGGGGTCTGGGGAGCAGTACTTC
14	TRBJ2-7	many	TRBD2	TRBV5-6	CASSFPGLAYEQYF	TGTGCCAGCAGTTTCCCGGGACTAGCATACGAGCAGTACTTC
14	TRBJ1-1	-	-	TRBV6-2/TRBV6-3	CASSYSGHSTEAFF	TGTGCCAGCAGTTATAGTGGGCACTCCACTGAAGCTTTCTTT
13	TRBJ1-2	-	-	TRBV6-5	CASSYGGIYGYTF	TGTGCCAGCAGTTACGGAGGGATCTATGGCTACACCTTC
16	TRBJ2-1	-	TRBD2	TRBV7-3	CASSSLAGGSYNEQFF	TGTGCCAGCAGCTCACTAGCGGGAGGTTCCTACAATGAGCAGTTCTTC
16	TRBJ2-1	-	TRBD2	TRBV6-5	CASSYTLAGKGNEQFF	TGTGCCAGCAGTTACACCCTAGCGGGAAAGGGGAATGAGCAGTTCTTC
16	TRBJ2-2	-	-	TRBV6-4	CASSKSPGLSAGELFF	TGTGCCAGCAGTAAAAGCCCAGGGCTGAGCGCCGGGGAGCTGTTTTTT
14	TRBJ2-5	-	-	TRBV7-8	CASSPVFYQETQYF	TGTGCCAGCAGTCCTGTCTTTTATCAGGAGACCCAGTACTTC
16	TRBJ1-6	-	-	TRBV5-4	CASSPGGMGYNSPLHF	TGTGCCAGCAGCCCTGGGGGCATGGGATATAATTCACCCCTCCACTTT
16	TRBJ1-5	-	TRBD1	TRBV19	CASSMTGTGTIQPQHF	TGTGCCAGTAGTATGACCGGGACAGGGACTATTCAGCCCCAGCATTTT
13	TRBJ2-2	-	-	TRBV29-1	CSVVADNTGELFF	TGCAGCGTCGTAGCGGACAACACCGGGGAGCTGTTTTTT
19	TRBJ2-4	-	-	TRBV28	CASTPLRGSTGRAKNIQYF	TGTGCCAGCACTCCGCTTCGCGGCTCGACAGGGAGGGCCAAAAACATTCAGTACTTC
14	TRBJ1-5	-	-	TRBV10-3	CAISEGISNQPQHF	TGTGCCATCAGTGAGGGCATTAGCAATCAGCCCCAGCATTTT
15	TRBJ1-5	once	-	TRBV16	CASSQSGGRQQPQHF	TGTGCCAGCAGCCAATCGGGGGGGCGGCAACAGCCCCAGCATTTT
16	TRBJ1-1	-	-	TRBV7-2	CASSLGGGRSNTEAFF	TGTGCCAGCAGCTTAGGCGGGGGGAGGTCAAACACTGAAGCTTTCTTT
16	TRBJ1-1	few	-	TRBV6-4	CASSDSSHLRNTEAFF	TGTGCCAGCAGTGACTCGTCTCACTTAAGAAACACTGAAGCTTTCTTT
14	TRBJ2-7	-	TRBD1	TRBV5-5	CASSPGQGLGEQYF	TGTGCCAGCAGCCCCGGACAGGGCCTTGGCGAGCAGTACTTC
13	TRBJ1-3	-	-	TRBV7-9	CASDSASGNTIYF	TGTGCCAGCGACAGTGCCTCTGGAAACACCATATATTTT
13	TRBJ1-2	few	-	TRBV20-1	CSASPGNNYGYTF	TGCAGTGCTAGTCCGGGGAATAACTATGGCTACACCTTC
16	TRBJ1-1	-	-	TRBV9	CASSVDSVGGYTEAFF	TGTGCCAGCAGCGTAGATTCGGTGGGGGGGTACACTGAAGCTTTCTTT
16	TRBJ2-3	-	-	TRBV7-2	CASTLRSGPSTDTQYF	TGTGCCAGCACCCTTAGGAGCGGCCCTAGCACAGATACGCAGTATTTT
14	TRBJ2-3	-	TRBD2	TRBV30	CAWTGTSGTDTQYF	TGTGCCTGGACCGGGACTAGTGGCACAGATACGCAGTATTTT
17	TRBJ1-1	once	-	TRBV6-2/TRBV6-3	CASSYSMVASMNTEAFF	TGTGCCAGCAGTTACTCGATGGTAGCATCGATGAACACTGAAGCTTTCTTT
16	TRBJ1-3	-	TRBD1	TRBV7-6	CASSLRDRGLGNTIYF	TGTGCCAGCAGCTTACGCGACAGGGGGCTCGGAAACACCATATATTTT
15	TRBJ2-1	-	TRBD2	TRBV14	CASSQSGVLRHEQFF	TGTGCCAGCAGCCAAAGCGGGGTTTTGCGCCATGAGCAGTTCTTC
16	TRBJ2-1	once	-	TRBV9	CASSVDARGNWNEQFF	TGTGCCAGCAGCGTTGACGCGCGGGGTAATTGGAATGAGCAGTTCTTC
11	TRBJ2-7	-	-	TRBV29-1	CSVGHSYEQYF	TGCAGCGTTGGGCATTCCTACGAGCAGTACTTC
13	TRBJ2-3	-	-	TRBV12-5	CASGSSARDTQYF	TGTGCTAGTGGTTCTAGCGCGCGAGATACGCAGTATTTT
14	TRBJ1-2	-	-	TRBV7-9	CASSLDRERDGYTF	TGTGCCAGCAGCTTAGACAGGGAGCGAGATGGCTACACCTTC
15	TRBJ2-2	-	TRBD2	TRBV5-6	CASSPTSGHTGELFF	TGTGCCAGCAGCCCGACTAGCGGGCACACCGGGGAGCTGTTTTTT
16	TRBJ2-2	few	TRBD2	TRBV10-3	CAISGGLAGEPGELFF	TGTGCCATCAGTGGCGGACTAGCGGGAGAGCCCGGGGAGCTGTTTTTT
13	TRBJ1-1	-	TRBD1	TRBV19	CASSRDRRGEAFF	TGTGCCAGTAGCCGGGACAGGCGGGGTGAAGCTTTCTTT
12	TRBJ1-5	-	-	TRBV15	CATSRDRGPQHF	TGTGCCACCAGCAGAGATCGGGGGCCCCAGCATTTT
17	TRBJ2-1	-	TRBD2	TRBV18	CASSATSTGGPNNEQFF	TGTGCCAGCTCAGCAACTTCGACGGGAGGGCCTAACAATGAGCAGTTCTTC
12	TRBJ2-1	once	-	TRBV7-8	CASSSQGGEQFF	TGTGCCAGCAGCTCGCAGGGAGGTGAGCAGTTCTTC
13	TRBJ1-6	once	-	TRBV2	CASPQGNNSPLHF	TGTGCCAGCCCCCAGGGCAACAATTCACCCCTCCACTTT
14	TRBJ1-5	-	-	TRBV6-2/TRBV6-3	CASSYIYSNQPQHF	TGTGCCAGCAGTTATATTTATAGCAATCAGCCCCAGCATTTT
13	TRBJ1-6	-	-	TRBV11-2	CASSFHRDSPLHF	TGTGCCAGCAGCTTCCACAGGGATTCACCCCTCCACTTT
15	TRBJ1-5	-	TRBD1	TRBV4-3	CASSLDRGSNQPQHF	TGCGCCAGCAGCCTAGACAGGGGGAGCAATCAGCCCCAGCATTTT
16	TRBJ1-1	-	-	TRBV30	CAWSVRAGVGNTEAFF	TGTGCCTGGAGTGTACGGGCAGGGGTGGGGAACACTGAAGCTTTCTTT
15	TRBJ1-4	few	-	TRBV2	CATVGGRRPREKLFF	TGTGCCACTGTGGGGGGGCGGAGGCCTAGAGAAAAACTGTTTTTT
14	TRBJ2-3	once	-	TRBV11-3	CASSLGQNTDTQYF	TGTGCCAGCAGCTTAGGGCAGAACACAGATACGCAGTATTTT
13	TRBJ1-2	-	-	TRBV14	CASSHTGLYGYTF	TGTGCCAGCAGCCATACAGGGCTCTATGGCTACACCTTC
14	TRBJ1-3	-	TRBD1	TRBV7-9	CASSPGGLRNTIYF	TGTGCCAGCAGCCCAGGGGGCTTAAGAAACACCATATATTTT
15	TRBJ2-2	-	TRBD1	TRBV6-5	CASRNRGRDTGELFF	TGTGCCAGCAGGAACAGGGGGCGGGATACCGGGGAGCTGTTTTTT